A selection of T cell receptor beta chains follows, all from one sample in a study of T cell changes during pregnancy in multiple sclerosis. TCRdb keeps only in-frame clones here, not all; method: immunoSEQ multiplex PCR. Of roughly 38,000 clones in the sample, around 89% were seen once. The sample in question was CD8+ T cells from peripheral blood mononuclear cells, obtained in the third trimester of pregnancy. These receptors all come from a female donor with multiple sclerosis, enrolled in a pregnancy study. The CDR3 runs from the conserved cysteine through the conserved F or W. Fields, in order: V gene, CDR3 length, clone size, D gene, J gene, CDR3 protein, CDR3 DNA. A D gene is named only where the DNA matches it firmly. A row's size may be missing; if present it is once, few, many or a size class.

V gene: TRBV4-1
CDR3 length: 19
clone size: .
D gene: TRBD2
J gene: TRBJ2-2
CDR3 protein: CASSQYPGLAEINTGELFF
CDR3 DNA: TGCGCCAGCAGCCAATACCCTGGACTAGCGGAAATTAACACCGGGGAGCTGTTTTTT

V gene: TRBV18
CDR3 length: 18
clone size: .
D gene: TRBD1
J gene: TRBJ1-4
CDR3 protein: CASSPEWPGGTGNEKLFF
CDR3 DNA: TGTGCCAGCTCACCAGAGTGGCCAGGGGGTACCGGTAATGAAAAACTGTTTTTT

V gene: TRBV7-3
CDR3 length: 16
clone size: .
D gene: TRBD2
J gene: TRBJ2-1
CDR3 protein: CASSPMSGGPNNEQFF
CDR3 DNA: TGTGCCAGCAGCCCCATGAGCGGGGGGCCCAACAATGAGCAGTTCTTC

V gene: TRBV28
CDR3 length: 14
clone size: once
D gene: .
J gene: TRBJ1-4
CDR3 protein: CASSSLGGEEKLFF
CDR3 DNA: TGTGCCAGCAGTTCCCTCGGCGGGGAGGAAAAACTGTTTTTT

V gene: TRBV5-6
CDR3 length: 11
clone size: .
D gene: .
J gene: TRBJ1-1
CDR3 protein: CASSLSGEAFF
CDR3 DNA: TGTGCCAGCAGCTTGTCAGGTGAAGCTTTCTTT

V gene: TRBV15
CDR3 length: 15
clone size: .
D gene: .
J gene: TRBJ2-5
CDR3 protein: CATSGRSGGLETQYF
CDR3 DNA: TGTGCCACCAGCGGCCGGAGTGGAGGGCTGGAGACCCAGTACTTC

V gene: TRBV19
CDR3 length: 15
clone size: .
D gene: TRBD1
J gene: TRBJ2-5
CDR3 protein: CASSIDGDREETQYF
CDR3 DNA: TGTGCCAGTAGTATAGACGGGGACAGGGAAGAGACCCAGTACTTC

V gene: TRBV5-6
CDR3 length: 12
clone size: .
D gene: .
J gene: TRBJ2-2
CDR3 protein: CASSFFTGELFF
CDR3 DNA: TGTGCCAGCAGCTTCTTCACCGGGGAGCTGTTTTTT

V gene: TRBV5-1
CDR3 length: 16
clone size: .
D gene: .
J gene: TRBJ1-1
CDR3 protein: CASKAQKGLGNTEAFF
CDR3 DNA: TGCGCCAGCAAGGCCCAAAAGGGGCTCGGGAACACTGAAGCTTTCTTT

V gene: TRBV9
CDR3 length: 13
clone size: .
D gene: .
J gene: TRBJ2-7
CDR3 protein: CASSADSSYEQYF
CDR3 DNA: TGTGCCAGCAGCGCGGACAGCTCCTACGAGCAGTACTTC

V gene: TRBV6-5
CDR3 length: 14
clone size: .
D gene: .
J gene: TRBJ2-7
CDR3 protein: CASSYSSRGYEQYF
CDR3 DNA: TGTGCCAGCAGTTACTCCTCCCGGGGCTACGAGCAGTACTTC

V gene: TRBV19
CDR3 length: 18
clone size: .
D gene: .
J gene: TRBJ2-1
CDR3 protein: CASSIGALGEGLYNEQFF
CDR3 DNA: TGTGCCAGTAGTATAGGGGCGCTCGGGGAAGGGCTCTACAATGAGCAGTTCTTC

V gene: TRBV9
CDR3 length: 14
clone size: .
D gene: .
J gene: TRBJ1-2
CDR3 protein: CASSVSGPASGYTF
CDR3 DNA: TGTGCCAGCAGCGTGTCAGGGCCTGCGTCTGGCTACACCTTC

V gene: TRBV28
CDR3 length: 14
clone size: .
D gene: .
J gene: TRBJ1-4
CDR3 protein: CASSLLHVNEKLFF
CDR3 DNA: TGTGCCAGCAGTCTACTACACGTTAATGAAAAACTGTTTTTT

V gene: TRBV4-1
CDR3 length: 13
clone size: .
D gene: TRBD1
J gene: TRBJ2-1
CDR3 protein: CASSLRQGLEQFF
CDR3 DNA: TGCGCCAGCAGCCTCCGACAGGGGCTTGAGCAGTTCTTC

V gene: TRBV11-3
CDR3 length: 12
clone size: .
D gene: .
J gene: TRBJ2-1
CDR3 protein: CASSLDGNEQFF
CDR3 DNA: TGTGCCAGCAGCTTAGACGGCAATGAGCAGTTCTTC

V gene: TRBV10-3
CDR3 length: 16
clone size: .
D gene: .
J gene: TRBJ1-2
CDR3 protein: CAISESVGRAVIGYTF
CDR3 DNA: TGTGCCATCAGTGAGTCCGTTGGCAGGGCGGTAATTGGCTACACCTTC

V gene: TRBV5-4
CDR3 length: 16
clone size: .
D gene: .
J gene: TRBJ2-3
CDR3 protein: CASSIVRDTSTDTQYF
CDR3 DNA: TGTGCCAGCAGCATAGTCCGGGACACCAGCACAGATACGCAGTATTTT

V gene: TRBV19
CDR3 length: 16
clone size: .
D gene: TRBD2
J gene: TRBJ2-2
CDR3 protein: CASSILAGAPTGELFF
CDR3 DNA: TGTGCCAGTAGTATCCTAGCGGGGGCCCCCACCGGGGAGCTGTTTTTT

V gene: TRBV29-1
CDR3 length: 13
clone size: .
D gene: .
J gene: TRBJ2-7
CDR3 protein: CSVAGTSYYEQYF
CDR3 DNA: TGCAGCGTTGCCGGGACATCCTACTACGAGCAGTACTTC

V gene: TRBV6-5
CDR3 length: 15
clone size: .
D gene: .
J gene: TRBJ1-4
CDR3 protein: CASSYVQGLNEKLFF
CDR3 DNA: TGTGCCAGCAGTTATGTCCAGGGGCTTAATGAAAAACTGTTTTTT

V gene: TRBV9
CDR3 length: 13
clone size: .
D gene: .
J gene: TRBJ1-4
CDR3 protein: CASSADSYEKLFF
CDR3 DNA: TGTGCCAGCAGCGCCGACAGCTATGAAAAACTGTTTTTT

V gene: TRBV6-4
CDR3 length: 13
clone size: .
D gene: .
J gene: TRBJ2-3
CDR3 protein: CASSESNTDTQYF
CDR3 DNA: TGTGCCAGCAGTGAGTCCAACACAGATACGCAGTATTTT

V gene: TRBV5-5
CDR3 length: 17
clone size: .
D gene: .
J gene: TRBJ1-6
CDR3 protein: CASSFGPGRDYNSPLHF
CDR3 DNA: TGTGCCAGCAGCTTCGGACCGGGAAGGGATTATAATTCACCCCTCCACTTT

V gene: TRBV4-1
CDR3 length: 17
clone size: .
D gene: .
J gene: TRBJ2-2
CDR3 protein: CASSQDLSGGAGGELFF
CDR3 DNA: TGCGCCAGCAGCCAAGATCTTAGTGGGGGCGCGGGCGGGGAGCTGTTTTTT

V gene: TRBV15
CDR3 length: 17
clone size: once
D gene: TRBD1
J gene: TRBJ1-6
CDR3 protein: CATSRDRGIGLGSPLHF
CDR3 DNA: TGTGCCACCAGCAGGGACAGGGGGATTGGTCTGGGTTCACCCCTCCACTTT

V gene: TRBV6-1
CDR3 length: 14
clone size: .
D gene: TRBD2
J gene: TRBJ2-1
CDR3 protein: CASSELAGGHEQFF
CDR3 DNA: TGTGCCAGCAGTGAACTAGCGGGGGGGCATGAGCAGTTCTTC

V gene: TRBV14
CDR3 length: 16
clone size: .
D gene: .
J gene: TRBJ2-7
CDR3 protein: CASSQGPLAGSYEQYF
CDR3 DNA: TGTGCCAGCAGCCAAGGTCCCCTGGCGGGGTCCTACGAGCAGTACTTC

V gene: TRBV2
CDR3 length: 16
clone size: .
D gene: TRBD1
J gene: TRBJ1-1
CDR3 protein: CASSEGRGRGRAEAFF
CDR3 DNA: TGTGCCAGCAGTGAAGGGAGGGGGCGCGGGCGGGCTGAAGCTTTCTTT

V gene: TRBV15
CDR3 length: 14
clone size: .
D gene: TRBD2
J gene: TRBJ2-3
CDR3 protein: CATSLAGETDTQYF
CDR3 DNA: TGTGCCACCAGCCTAGCGGGGGAAACAGATACGCAGTATTTT

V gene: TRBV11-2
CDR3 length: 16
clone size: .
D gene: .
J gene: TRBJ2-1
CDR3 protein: CASSFMGGALGNEQFF
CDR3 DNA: TGTGCCAGCAGCTTTATGGGGGGGGCATTAGGAAATGAGCAGTTCTTC

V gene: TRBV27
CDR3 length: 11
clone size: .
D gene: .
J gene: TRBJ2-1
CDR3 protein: CASATHNEQFF
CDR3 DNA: TGTGCCAGCGCTACCCACAATGAGCAGTTCTTC

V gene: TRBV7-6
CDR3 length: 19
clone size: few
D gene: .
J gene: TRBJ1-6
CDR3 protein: CASSPLAGASAAYNSPLHF
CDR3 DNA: TGTGCCAGCAGCCCCCTTGCAGGGGCTTCTGCCGCCTATAATTCACCCCTCCACTTT

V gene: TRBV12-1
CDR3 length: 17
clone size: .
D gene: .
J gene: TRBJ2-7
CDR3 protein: CASSGAQARGQGYEQYF
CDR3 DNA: TGTGCCAGCAGCGGGGCCCAGGCCCGGGGACAGGGGTACGAGCAGTACTTC

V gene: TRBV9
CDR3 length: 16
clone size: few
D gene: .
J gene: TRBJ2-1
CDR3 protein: CASSEGVSAGYNEQFF
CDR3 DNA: TGTGCCAGCAGCGAGGGCGTCTCAGCGGGCTACAATGAGCAGTTCTTC

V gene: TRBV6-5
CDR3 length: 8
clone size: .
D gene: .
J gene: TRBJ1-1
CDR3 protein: CASGGAFF
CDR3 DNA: TGTGCCAGCGGCGGGGCTTTCTTT

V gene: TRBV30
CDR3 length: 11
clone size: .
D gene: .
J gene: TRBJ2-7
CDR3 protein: CAWSVGTGQYF
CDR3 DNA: TGTGCCTGGAGTGTAGGGACTGGGCAGTACTTC

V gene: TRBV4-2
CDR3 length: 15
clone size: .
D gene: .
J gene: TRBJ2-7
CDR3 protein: CASSQGGEMVYEQYF
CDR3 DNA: TGTGCCAGCAGCCAAGGTGGGGAGATGGTCTACGAGCAGTACTTC

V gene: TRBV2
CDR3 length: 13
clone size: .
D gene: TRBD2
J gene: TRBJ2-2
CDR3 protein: CATSGGNIGELFF
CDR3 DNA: TGTGCCACCAGCGGGGGGAATATCGGGGAGCTGTTTTTT

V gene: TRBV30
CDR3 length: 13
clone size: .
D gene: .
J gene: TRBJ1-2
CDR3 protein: CAWSGGGSVGYTF
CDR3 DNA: TGTGCCTGGAGTGGAGGAGGGAGTGTCGGCTACACCTTC

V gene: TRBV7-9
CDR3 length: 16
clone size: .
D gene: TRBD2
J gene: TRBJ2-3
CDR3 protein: CASSSYTSGYTDTQYF
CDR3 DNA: TGTGCCAGCAGCTCCTACACTAGCGGTTACACAGATACGCAGTATTTT